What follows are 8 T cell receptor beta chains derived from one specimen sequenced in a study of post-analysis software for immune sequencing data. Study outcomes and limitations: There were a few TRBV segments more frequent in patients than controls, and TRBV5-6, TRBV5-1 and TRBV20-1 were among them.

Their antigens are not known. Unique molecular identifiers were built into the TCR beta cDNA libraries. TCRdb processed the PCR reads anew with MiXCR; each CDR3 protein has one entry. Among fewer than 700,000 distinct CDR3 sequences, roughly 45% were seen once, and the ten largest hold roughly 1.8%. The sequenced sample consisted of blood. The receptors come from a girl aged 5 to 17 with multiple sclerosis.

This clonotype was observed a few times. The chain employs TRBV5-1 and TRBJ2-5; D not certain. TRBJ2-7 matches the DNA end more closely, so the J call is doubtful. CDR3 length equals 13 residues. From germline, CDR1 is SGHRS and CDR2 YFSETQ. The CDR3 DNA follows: TGCGCCAGCAGCTTGGACACCCTCTACGAGCAGTACTTC. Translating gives CASSLDTLYEQYF.

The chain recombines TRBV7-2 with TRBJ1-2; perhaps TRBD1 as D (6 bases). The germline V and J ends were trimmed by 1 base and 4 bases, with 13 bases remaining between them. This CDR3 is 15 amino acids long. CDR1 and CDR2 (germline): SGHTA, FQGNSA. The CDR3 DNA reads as TGTGCCAGCAGCTTAGGGGGGGCTAAGGGCTATGGCTACACCTTC. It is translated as CASSLGGAKGYGYTF.

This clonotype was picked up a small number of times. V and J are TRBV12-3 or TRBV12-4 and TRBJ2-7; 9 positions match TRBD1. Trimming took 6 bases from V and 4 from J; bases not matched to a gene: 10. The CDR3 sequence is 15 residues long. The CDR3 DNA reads TGTGCCAGCAGCCACAGGGGGCGCGTTATGTACGAGCAGTACTTC. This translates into CASSHRGRVMYEQYF.

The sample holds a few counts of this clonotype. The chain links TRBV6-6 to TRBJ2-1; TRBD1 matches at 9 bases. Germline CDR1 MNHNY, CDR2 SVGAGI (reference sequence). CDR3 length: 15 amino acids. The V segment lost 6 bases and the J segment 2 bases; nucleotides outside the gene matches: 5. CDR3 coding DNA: TGTGCCAGCAGAACCGGGACAGGGACCTACAATGAGCAGTTCTTC. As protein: CASRTGTGTYNEQFF.

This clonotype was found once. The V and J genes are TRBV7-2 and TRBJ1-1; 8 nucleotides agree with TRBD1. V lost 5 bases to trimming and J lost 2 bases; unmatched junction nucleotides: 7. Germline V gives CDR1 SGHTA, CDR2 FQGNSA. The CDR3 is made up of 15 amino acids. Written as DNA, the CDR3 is TGTGCCAGCAGCAAGACAGGGGCGACTAACACTGAAGCTTTCTTT. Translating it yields CASSKTGATNTEAFF. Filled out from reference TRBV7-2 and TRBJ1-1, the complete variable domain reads GAGVSQSPSNKVTEKGKDVELRCDPISGHTALYWYRQSLGQGLEFLIYFQGNSAPDKSGLPSDRFSAERTGGSVSTLTIQRTQQEDSAVYLCASSKTGATNTEAFFGQGTRLTVV.

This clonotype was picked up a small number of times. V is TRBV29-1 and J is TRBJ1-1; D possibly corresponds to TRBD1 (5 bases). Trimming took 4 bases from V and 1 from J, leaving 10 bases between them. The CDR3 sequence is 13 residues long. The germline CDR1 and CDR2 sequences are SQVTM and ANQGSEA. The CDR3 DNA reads TGCAGCGTTGTCCGAACAGGGAACACTGAAGCTTTCTTT. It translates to CSVVRTGNTEAFF.

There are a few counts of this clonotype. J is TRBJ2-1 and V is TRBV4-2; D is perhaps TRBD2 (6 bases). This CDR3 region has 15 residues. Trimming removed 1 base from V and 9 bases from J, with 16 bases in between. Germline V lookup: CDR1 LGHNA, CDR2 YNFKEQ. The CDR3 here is CASSQASGLGVEQFF. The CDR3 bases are TGTGCCAGCAGCCAAGCCAGCGGGTTAGGCGTTGAGCAGTTCTTC.

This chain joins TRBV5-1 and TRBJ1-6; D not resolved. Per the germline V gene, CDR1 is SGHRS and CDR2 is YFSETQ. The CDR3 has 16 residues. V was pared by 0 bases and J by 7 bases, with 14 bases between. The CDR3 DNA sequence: TGCGCCAGCAGCTTGGAAGTTGGACTGGAGAATTCACCCCTCCACTTT. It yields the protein CASSLEVGLENSPLHF.